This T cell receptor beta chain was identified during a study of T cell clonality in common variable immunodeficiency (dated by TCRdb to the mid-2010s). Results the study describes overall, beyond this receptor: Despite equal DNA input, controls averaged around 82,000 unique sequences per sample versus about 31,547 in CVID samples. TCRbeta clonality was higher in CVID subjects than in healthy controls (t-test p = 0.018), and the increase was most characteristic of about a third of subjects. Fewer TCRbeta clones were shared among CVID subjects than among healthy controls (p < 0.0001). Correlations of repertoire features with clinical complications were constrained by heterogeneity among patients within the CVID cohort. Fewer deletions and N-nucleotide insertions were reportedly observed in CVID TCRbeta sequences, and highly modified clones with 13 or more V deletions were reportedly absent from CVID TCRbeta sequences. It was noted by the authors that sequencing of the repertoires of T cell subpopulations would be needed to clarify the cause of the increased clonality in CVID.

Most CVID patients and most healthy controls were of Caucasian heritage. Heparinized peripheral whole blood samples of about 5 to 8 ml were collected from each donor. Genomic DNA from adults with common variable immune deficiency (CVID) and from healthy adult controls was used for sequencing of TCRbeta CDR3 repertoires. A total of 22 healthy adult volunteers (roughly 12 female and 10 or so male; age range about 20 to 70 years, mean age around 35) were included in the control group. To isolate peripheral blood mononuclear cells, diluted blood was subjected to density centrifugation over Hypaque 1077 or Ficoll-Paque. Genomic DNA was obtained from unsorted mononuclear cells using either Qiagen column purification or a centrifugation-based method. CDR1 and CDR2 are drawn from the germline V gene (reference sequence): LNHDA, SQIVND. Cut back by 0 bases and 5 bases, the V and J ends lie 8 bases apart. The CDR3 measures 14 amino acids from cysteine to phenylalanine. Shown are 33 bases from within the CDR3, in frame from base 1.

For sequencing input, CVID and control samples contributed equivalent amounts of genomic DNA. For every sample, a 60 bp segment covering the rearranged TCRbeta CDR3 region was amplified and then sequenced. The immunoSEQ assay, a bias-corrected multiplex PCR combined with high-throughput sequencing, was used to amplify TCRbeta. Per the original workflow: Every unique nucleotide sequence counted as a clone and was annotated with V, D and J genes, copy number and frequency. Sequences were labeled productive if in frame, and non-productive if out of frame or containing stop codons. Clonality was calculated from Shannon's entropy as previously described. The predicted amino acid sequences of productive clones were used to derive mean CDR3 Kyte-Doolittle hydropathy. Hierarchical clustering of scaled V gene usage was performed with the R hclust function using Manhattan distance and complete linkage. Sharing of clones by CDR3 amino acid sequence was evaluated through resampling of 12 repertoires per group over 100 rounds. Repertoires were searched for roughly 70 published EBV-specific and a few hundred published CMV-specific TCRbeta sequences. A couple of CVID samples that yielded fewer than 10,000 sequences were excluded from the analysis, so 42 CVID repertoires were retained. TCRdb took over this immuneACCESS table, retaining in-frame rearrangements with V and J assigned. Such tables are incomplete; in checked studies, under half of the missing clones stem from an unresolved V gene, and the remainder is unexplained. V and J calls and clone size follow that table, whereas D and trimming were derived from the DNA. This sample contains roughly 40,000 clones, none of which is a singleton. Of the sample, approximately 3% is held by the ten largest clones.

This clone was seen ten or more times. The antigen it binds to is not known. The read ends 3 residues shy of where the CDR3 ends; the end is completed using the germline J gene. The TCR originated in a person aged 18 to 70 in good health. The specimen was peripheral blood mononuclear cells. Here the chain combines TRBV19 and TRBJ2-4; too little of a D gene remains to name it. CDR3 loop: CASSIDLPQNIQYF. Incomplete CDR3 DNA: TGTGCCAGTAGTATAGATCTCCCCCAAAACATT.